This TCR beta chain was found in a study of T cells expressing NK-cell markers (dated by TCRdb to 2018 to 2020). Some background on the complete study: Fewer than ten donors provided sorted CD3+CD56+NKG2C+, CD3+CD56+NKG2C- and CD3+CD56-NKG2C+ T-cell subsets, whose TCR beta-chain repertoires were profiled. Among the eight sequenced donors, only one was HCMV-seronegative, while the other seven were HCMV-seropositive. All eight donors whose samples were sequenced were randomly selected healthy volunteers, three of them men and five women. Libraries were sequenced as 2 x 150 bp reads on Illumina HiSeq 2000/2500, MiSeq or NextSeq. The study at large found these results: Those dominant clonotypes were again the most abundant among CD3+CD56-NKG2C+ cells in a handful of donors, at roughly 25-65%. Whether the expanded NKG2C-expressing T cell clones were specific for HCMV antigens was left unclear. In roughly six donors, the dominant CD3+CD56+NKG2C+ clonotypes ranked among the top 10 CD8+ clonotypes, making up about 1.0-8% of CD8+ T cells.

To determine HCMV serostatus, a commercial ELISA kit was used to detect HCMV-specific IgG in serum. Ficoll density gradient centrifugation was used to isolate peripheral blood mononuclear cells from blood. Worth noting for this clonotype: This receptor's antigen is unknown.

Taken from cysteine to phenylalanine, the CDR3 has 14 residues. Only the protein is available. The germline V gene encodes CDR1 SGHDN and CDR2 FVKESK. The reads were generated on an Illumina HiSeq 2000. TCR beta cDNA libraries were made by 5'RACE template switching that added a universal primer site and unique molecular identifiers. cDNA synthesis was primed from the TCR beta constant segment and was followed by two successive PCR amplification steps. In the original analysis: MIGEC was used to demultiplex reads and group reads by UMI, and MiTCR was used to assemble and quantify clonotypes. Only TCR cDNA sequences supported by at least two reads were kept to exclude erroneous sequences. The tcR package was used for downstream repertoire analysis, and clonotypes were matched across fractions by CDR3 nucleotide sequence plus V segment. VDJmatch was used to annotate antigen specificity against VDJdb, with one amino acid substitution in CDR3 allowed. One entry per CDR3 protein sequence results from the TCRdb reprocessing of the reads, with DNA left out. TCRdb, not the authors, supplied the V and J calls. The sample table gives about 460,000 distinct CDR3 sequences. In total, the top ten clones hold 1.4% of the sample.

The V and J genes are TRBV14 and TRBJ1-1; there is no DNA to check the TCRdb D call of TRBD1. Sequencing was carried out using blood T cells: a sorted CD56 or NKG2C T cell subset, CD4+ or CD8+ T cells, or bulk PBMC T cells (not recorded which). This TCR was recovered from a woman between 50 and 59 years old in good health. Donor details come from another sample of the same person, matched by shared clones. The CDR3: CASSQWGRGTEAFF.